The text below deals with one T cell receptor (beta chain). The entry originates in a study of blood T cell repertoires in COVID-19. Study overall: T cells, B-cell-depleted T cells, or PBMCs provided the cDNA or gDNA that served as material.

V lost 1 base and J lost 2, with 11 bases in between. Per germline, CDR1 LGHDT and CDR2 YNNKEL (reference sequence). CDR3 length: 15 amino acids. Clones were read by immunoSEQ multiplex PCR, and TCRdb kept only the in-frame ones, dropping some. Among over 60,000 clones, 75% to 90% were seen once, and the ten largest hold under 40%. The sequence was obtained from a woman older than 75 with active or convalescent COVID-19. Sequenced: peripheral blood. J is TRBJ1-2 and V is TRBV3-1 (or the pseudogene TRBV3-2), with unresolved D. Here the CDR3 reads CASSQGGNWNYGYTF. The DNA of the CDR3 is TGTGCCAGCAGCCAAGGAGGGAACTGGAACTATGGCTACACCTTC.